The 17 T cell receptor beta chains below all came from one sample that was sequenced in a study of shared clonotypes between healthy human individuals. Clones were sequenced by immunoSEQ multiplex PCR, and TCRdb holds only the in-frame ones, with some missing. The sample carries hundreds of thousands of clones, approximately 79% recorded once. The material sequenced was memory CD4+ T cells sorted from blood. Subset defined: CD45RA-negative fraction. All receptors derive from a woman in her thirties in good health.

This clone was counted only a few times. The genes are TRBV5-1 and TRBJ1-1, with a possible D match to TRBD1 (5 bases). The CDR3 has 12 residues. Germline V gene data show CDR1 as SGHRS and CDR2 as YFSETQ. V shed 3 bases and J shed 5 bases, with 8 bases lying between them. The DNA for the CDR3 is TGCGCCAGCAGCTGGGCAGGGACTGAAGCTTTCTTT. The encoded protein is CASSWAGTEAFF. Based on the CDR3 plus reference TRBV5-1 and TRBJ1-1, the full variable domain is KAGVTQTPRYLIKTRGQQVTLSCSPISGHRSVSWYQQTPGQGLQFLFEYFSETQRNKGNFPGRFSGRQFSNSRSEMNVSTLELGDSALYLCASSWAGTEAFFGQGTRLTVV.

This chain connects TRBV4-1 to TRBJ2-7; the D is unclear. This CDR3 is built from 14 residues. Germline V lookup: CDR1 MGHRA, CDR2 YSYEKL. V dropped 2 bases and J dropped 7 bases, with 15 bases sitting between them. For the CDR3, the DNA is TGCGCCAGCAGCCAAACCCCCACGTTTGGGGAGCAGTACTTC. Its translation: CASSQTPTFGEQYF.

This clone was found a few times. The CDR3 nucleotides read TGTGCCAGCAGTCCAACAGGGAGGACTGAAGCTTTCTTT. This sequence encodes CASSPTGRTEAFF. V and J are TRBV7-9 and TRBJ1-1; TRBD1 is a possible D gene (6 bases). There are 13 residues in the CDR3. Germline V gene data show CDR1 as SEHNR and CDR2 as FQNEAQ (reference sequence). Trimming removed 6 bases at V and 5 bases at J, with 13 bases between.

This clone occurred once. The chain links TRBV11-3 to TRBJ2-7; possible D gene TRBD2, 6 bases. Deletions cut 3 bases from V and 5 bases from J, with 8 bases between. This CDR3 has 12 residues. Germline V gene data show CDR1 as SGHNT and CDR2 as YENEEA. This CDR3 is CASSFGRDEQYF. The CDR3 DNA sequence: TGTGCCAGCAGCTTCGGGAGAGACGAGCAGTACTTC.

The chain carries TRBV5-6 and TRBJ2-1; perhaps D is TRBD1 or TRBD2 (6 bases each). V was cut by 1 base and J by 7 bases, with 18 bases left in between. The CDR3 extends over 16 amino acids. Per the germline V gene, CDR1 is SGHDT and CDR2 is YYEEEE. The CDR3 reads CASSLFGLEGGNEQFF. The DNA for the CDR3 is TGTGCCAGCAGCTTGTTTGGGCTTGAAGGGGGGAATGAGCAGTTCTTC.

The V and J genes are TRBV28 and TRBJ2-5, with unresolved D. This CDR3 is built from 13 residues. V gave up 5 bases and J gave up 0 bases, with 7 bases separating them. CDR1 and CDR2 from the germline V gene are MDHEN and SYDVKM. The CDR3 here is CASSPTYQETQYF. The CDR3 DNA sequence: TGTGCCAGCAGTCCCACGTACCAAGAGACCCAGTACTTC.

The CDR3 nucleotides read TGTGCCATCAGGACGACTGAAGCGAACACCGGGGAGCTGTTTTTT. Translation: CAIRTTEANTGELFF. The V and J genes are TRBV10-3 and TRBJ2-2, with D hard to call. Germline CDR1 reads ENHRY; CDR2 reads SYGVKD. CDR3 length: 15 amino acids. Trimming took off 6 bases at V and 0 bases at J, with 11 bases between the two ends.

Comment on this clone: This clone may be a read error of a much larger clone one base away. The chain has TRBV6-5 and TRBJ2-6; the D is unclear. The germline V gene has CDR1 MNHEY and CDR2 SVGAGI. This CDR3 comprises 14 residues. CDR3 DNA sequence: TGTGCCAGCAGCTTCTCTTCTGGGACCAACGTCCTGACTTTC. Translating gives CASSFSSGTNVLTF.

The chain combines TRBV19 with TRBJ2-3; unclear D gene. Trimming left V 7 bases short and J 2 bases short, with 22 bases between. Germline lookup yields CDR1 LNHDA and CDR2 SQIVND (reference sequence). The CDR3 runs 17 residues. The DNA for the CDR3 is TGTGCCAGTACCAAACTATGGAATCCCATCATCACAGATACGCAGTATTTT. Translated, it gives CASTKLWNPIITDTQYF.

This clone was counted once. The chain uses TRBV2 and TRBJ2-6; no clear D gene. Per the germline V gene, CDR1 is SNHLY and CDR2 is FYNNEI. This CDR3 is 15 amino acids long. V lost 4 bases and J lost 1, with 8 bases in between. In DNA, the CDR3 is TGTGCCAGCAGTGTACAGTCGTCTGGGGCCAACGTCCTGACTTTC. Its protein is CASSVQSSGANVLTF. Filled out from reference TRBV2 and TRBJ2-6, the complete variable domain reads EPEVTQTPSHQVTQMGQEVILRCVPISNHLYFYWYRQILGQKVEFLVSFYNNEISEKSEIFDDQFSVERPDGSNFTLKIRSTKLEDSAMYFCASSVQSSGANVLTFGAGSRLTVL.

The J gene is TRBJ1-2, the V gene TRBV7-2, with D perhaps matching TRBD1 (6 bases). V lost 0 bases and J 8 bases, leaving 16 bases between the germline ends. Per the germline V gene, CDR1 is SGHTA and CDR2 is FQGNSA. This CDR3 region has 15 residues. CDR3 nucleotide sequence: TGTGCCAGCAGCTTAGCCCGGTCGGACAGCAAGGGCTACACCTTC. Translation gives CASSLARSDSKGYTF.

The V call is TRBV29-1, the J call TRBJ2-3; no clear D gene. The germline V and J ends were trimmed by 3 bases and 2 bases, with 9 bases remaining between them. Germline loops: CDR1 SQVTM, CDR2 ANQGSEA. The CDR3 is 13 amino acids. CDR3 sequence (DNA): TGCAGCGTTGATGAAGGGATCACAGATACGCAGTATTTT. As protein: CSVDEGITDTQYF.

There are many counts of this clone. The CDR3 coding sequence is TGTGCCAGTAGTATCCCGGGAGGGAAGACCCAGTACTTC. Amino acid sequence: CASSIPGGKTQYF. The chain joins TRBV19 to TRBJ2-5, with 8 bases aligning to TRBD2. This CDR3 comprises 13 residues. The germline V gene has CDR1 LNHDA and CDR2 SQIVND (reference sequence). V was pared by 3 bases and J by 6 bases, with 3 bases of the junction left unmatched.

This chain uses TRBV28 with TRBJ2-7; D is possibly TRBD2 (6 bases). V shed 8 bases and J shed 9 bases, with 29 bases lying between them. This CDR3 has 16 amino acids. Germline loops: CDR1 MDHEN, CDR2 SYDVKM. Written as DNA, the CDR3 is TGTGCCAGCTCTCATACCGGGACTGTTGCATACGCGGCGCAGTACTTC. Translation gives CASSHTGTVAYAAQYF.

The chain links TRBV2 to TRBJ1-2; 7 positions match TRBD1. Per the germline V gene, CDR1 is SNHLY and CDR2 is FYNNEI. With V trimmed by 9 bases and J by 3 bases, 10 bases remained unmatched. The CDR3 is 14 amino acids. CDR3 in amino acids: CASNIDRDYYGYTF. CDR3 in DNA: TGTGCCAGTAATATTGACAGGGACTACTATGGCTACACCTTC.

The CDR3 loop reads CASSLSRWGTNTGELFF. The CDR3 nucleotides read TGTGCCAGCAGTTTATCCCGGTGGGGTACGAACACCGGGGAGCTGTTTTTT. V usage is TRBV28 and J usage is TRBJ2-2; D is ambiguous. Germline-derived CDR1 and CDR2 are MDHEN and SYDVKM. CDR3 size: 17 residues. Trimming cost V 1 base and J 0 bases, with 12 bases left between them.

The chain joins TRBV30 to TRBJ2-1, with D perhaps matching TRBD2 (5 bases). The CDR3 extends over 13 amino acids. V lost 5 bases, J lost 7 bases, and 15 bases lay in between. The V gene's germline CDR1 is GTSNPN and CDR2 SVGIG (reference sequence). CDR3: CAWDRRPGNEQFF. The CDR3, as DNA: TGTGCCTGGGACCGCCGCCCGGGGAATGAGCAGTTCTTC.